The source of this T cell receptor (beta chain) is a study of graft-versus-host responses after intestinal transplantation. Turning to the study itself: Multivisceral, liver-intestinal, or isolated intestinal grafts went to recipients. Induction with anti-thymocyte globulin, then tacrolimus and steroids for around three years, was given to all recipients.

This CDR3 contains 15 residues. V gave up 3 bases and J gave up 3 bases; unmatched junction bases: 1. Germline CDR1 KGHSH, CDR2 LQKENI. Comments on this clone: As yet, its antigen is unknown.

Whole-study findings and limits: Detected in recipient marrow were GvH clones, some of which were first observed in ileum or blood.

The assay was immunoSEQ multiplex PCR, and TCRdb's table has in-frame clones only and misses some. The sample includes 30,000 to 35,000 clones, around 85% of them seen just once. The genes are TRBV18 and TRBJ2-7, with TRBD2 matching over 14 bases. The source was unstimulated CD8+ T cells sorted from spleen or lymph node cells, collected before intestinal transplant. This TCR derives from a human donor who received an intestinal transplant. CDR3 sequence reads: CASSPGLAGGYEQYF. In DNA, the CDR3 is TGTGCCAGCTCACCCGGACTAGCGGGGGGCTACGAGCAGTACTTC.